This TCR beta chain is from a study of T cells in Graves' hyperthyroidism and ophthalmopathy. This clonotype appeared a few times. The antigen is undetermined. Amplified regions were TCR beta CDR3 sequences from RNA transcripts. The TCR CDR3 was amplified in a first-round RT-PCR using the HTBI primer set. TCRdb redid the calling of the multiplex PCR reads with MiXCR, one entry per CDR3 protein. The sample records around 440,000 distinct CDR3 sequences, about 15% being singletons. Diagnosis of hyperthyroidism was new in patients aged 18 to 65, and its duration was under 2 months. Patients having uncontrolled infection, another autoimmune disease, pregnancy or lactation were not included. Losses at the gene ends were 5 bases for V and 6 bases for J; bases not matched to a gene: 6. The CDR3 sequence is 15 residues long. Overall study results and limits: Blood held most thyroid clonotypes expanded above 0.001 frequency.

What was sequenced was blood. This receptor was identified in a woman aged 18-35 years with Graves' hyperthyroidism. This rearrangement joins TRBV12-3 or TRBV12-4 to TRBJ2-1; 11 bases match TRBD2. CDR3 residues: CASSPLAGDSNEQFF. Written as DNA, the CDR3 is TGTGCCAGCAGTCCACTAGCGGGAGACTCCAATGAGCAGTTCTTC.